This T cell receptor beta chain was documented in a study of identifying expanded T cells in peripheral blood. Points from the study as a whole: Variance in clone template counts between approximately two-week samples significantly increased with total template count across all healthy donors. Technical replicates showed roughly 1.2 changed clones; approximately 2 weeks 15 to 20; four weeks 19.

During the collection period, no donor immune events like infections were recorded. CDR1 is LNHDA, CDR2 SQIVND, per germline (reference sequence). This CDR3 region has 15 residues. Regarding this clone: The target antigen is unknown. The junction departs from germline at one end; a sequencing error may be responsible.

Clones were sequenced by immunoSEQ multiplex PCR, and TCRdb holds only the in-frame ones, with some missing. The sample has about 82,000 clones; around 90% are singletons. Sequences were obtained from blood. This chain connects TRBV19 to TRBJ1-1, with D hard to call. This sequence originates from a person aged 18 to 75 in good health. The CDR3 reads CASTYLGRGNPEAFF. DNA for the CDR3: TGTGCCAGTACCTACCTTGGGAGAGGGAACCCTGAAGCTTTCTTT.